A selection of T cell receptor beta chains follows, all from one sample in a study of type 1 regulatory T cells. TCRdb recomputed calls from the reads with MiXCR, one row per CDR3 protein. Here the sample spans approximately 90,000 distinct CDR3 sequences, roughly 28% being singletons. Input material: CD4+ T cells, either the whole sample or a sorted fraction (not recorded which). These receptors all stem from a human donor in good health. Both conserved end residues are part of each CDR3. Fields, in order: J gene, D gene, V gene, clone size, CDR3 DNA, CDR3 protein. D genes are given only for firm matches. Size is stated for part of the rows, as once, few or many counts, or as a class when the clone is expanded.

TRBJ2-7,TRBD1,TRBV20-1,-,TGCAGGGCGCGGGACAGGAGCTCCTACGAGCAGTACTTC,CRARDRSSYEQYF
TRBJ1-1,TRBD1,TRBV29-1,-,TGCAACGTGATACAGGGGGCCTTTTCTGAAGCTTTCTTT,CNVIQGAFSEAFF
TRBJ1-4,-,TRBV18,few,TGTGCCAGCTCACCACCGACCAGGGAGGAAAAACTGTTTTTT,CASSPPTREEKLFF
TRBJ2-3,-,TRBV12-3/TRBV12-4,-,TGTGCCAGCAGTCGGGGCACAACAGATACGCAGTATTTT,CASSRGTTDTQYF
TRBJ2-7,TRBD2,TRBV7-2,-,TGTGCCAGCAGCTCCCACCTTACTAGCGGGACGGGGCAGTACTTC,CASSSHLTSGTGQYF
TRBJ2-2,TRBD1,TRBV5-1,few,TGCGCCAGCAGCGTTGGACAGGGGGGGGCCGGGGAGCTGTTTTTT,CASSVGQGGAGELFF
TRBJ2-1,TRBD2,TRBV7-9,-,TGTGCCAGCAGGCCCGGGACTAGCGCCTACAATGAGCAGTTCTTC,CASRPGTSAYNEQFF
TRBJ2-7,TRBD2,TRBV7-8,many,TGTGCCAGCAGCTTAGTTACTAGCGGGGGTTACGAGCAGTACTTC,CASSLVTSGGYEQYF
TRBJ2-1,-,TRBV7-3,-,TGTGCCAGCAGCTTAATCCAGAACAATGAGCAGTTCTTC,CASSLIQNNEQFF
TRBJ1-5,-,TRBV5-5,few,TGTGCCAGCAGTGCTTCCAGCGAGTCCTATCAGCCCCAGCATTTT,CASSASSESYQPQHF
TRBJ1-5,-,TRBV5-1,few,TGCGCCAGCAGCTCCTCTGGAGATAGCAATCAGCCCCAGCATTTT,CASSSSGDSNQPQHF
TRBJ2-5,-,TRBV20-1,few,TGCAGTGGAGGAGCCGGGCCTGGTATTGAGACCCAGTACTTC,CSGGAGPGIETQYF
TRBJ2-1,TRBD1,TRBV19,-,TGTGCCAGTAGTAGCTGGACAGGGCCTGGAGGGGAGCAGTTCTTC,CASSSWTGPGGEQFF
TRBJ1-1,-,TRBV5-1,few,TGCGCCAGCAGCTTGAACGGCCGACGGATGAACACTGAAGCTTTCTTT,CASSLNGRRMNTEAFF
TRBJ2-1,TRBD2,TRBV20-1,few,TGCAGTGCTAGAGATGGGGGGAGGGCCGGGGATGAGCAGTTCTTC,CSARDGGRAGDEQFF
TRBJ2-1,TRBD2,TRBV20-1,few,TGCAGTGCTAGGGACGGGAGGGGTGAGCAGTTCTTC,CSARDGRGEQFF
TRBJ2-6,TRBD1,TRBV2,-,TGTGCCAGCAAGGAGAGGACAGGGGTGGGCTCTGGGGCCAACGTCCTGACTTTC,CASKERTGVGSGANVLTF
TRBJ2-5,TRBD1,TRBV14,few,TGTGCCAGCAGCCAAGTCCGGGACAGGGTAGGACCCGGAGAGACCCAGTACTTC,CASSQVRDRVGPGETQYF
TRBJ2-5,TRBD2,TRBV5-1,-,TGCGCCAGCAGCTTCGTTGCGGGGGAAGAGACCCAGTACTTC,CASSFVAGEETQYF
TRBJ2-7,TRBD2,TRBV5-1,-,TGCGCCAGCAGCTTGGGACTAGCGGGAGGGCCACGGTCCTACGAGCAGTACTTC,CASSLGLAGGPRSYEQYF
TRBJ1-5,TRBD1,TRBV20-1,-,TGCAGTGCCCGGGACAGGTTACAATCGCCCCAGCATTTT,CSARDRLQSPQHF
TRBJ1-2,TRBD1,TRBV10-3,-,TGTGCCACGCAGGGACAGGGAATAGGTGGCTACACCTTC,CATQGQGIGGYTF
TRBJ2-7,TRBD1,TRBV29-1,-,TGCAGCGCCGCAGGGGGCCCGACCTACGAGCAGTACTTC,CSAAGGPTYEQYF
TRBJ2-7,-,TRBV29-1,-,TGCAGCGGTTACTCGGGGGACTCCTACGAGCAGTACTTC,CSGYSGDSYEQYF
TRBJ2-2,TRBD2,TRBV28,few,TGTGCCAGCATTGGTTATGGGACTAGCGGTACCGGGGAGCTGTTTTTT,CASIGYGTSGTGELFF
TRBJ2-7,-,TRBV20-1,few,TGCAGTGCTACGCCCCCTGCGCAGGGCGGCTACGAGCAGTACTTC,CSATPPAQGGYEQYF
TRBJ1-5,TRBD1,TRBV20-1,-,TGCAGTGCCCGGGACAGGATACAATCGCCCCAGCATTTT,CSARDRIQSPQHF
TRBJ2-3,-,TRBV20-1,once,TGCAGTGCAACCCGCGGTGTTACTAGCACAGATACGCAGTATTTT,CSATRGVTSTDTQYF
TRBJ2-6,-,TRBV6-1,-,TGTGCCAGCAGTGAACAGGGACATGGGGCCAACGTCCTGACTTTC,CASSEQGHGANVLTF
TRBJ2-4,-,TRBV20-1,few,TGCAGTGCCCATAGAGTGGACGGGTCCGGGGGAAACATTCAGTACTTC,CSAHRVDGSGGNIQYF
TRBJ2-6,-,TRBV5-1,few,TGCGCCAGCAGCTCAAGGCAGGGGCGTATCACTGGGGCCAACGTCCTGACTTTC,CASSSRQGRITGANVLTF
TRBJ2-3,TRBD1,TRBV12-3/TRBV12-4,many,TGTGCCAGCAGTTCGCCGGGACAGGGGGCAGAGGATACGCAGTATTTT,CASSSPGQGAEDTQYF
TRBJ2-2,TRBD1,TRBV6-6,-,TGTGCCAGCAGTCAGAGACAGGGGGACACCGGGGAGCTGTTTTTT,CASSQRQGDTGELFF
TRBJ2-3,TRBD1,TRBV6-6,few,TGTGCCAGCAGTTACGGGGGACAGGACGTATCAGATACGCAGTATTTT,CASSYGGQDVSDTQYF
TRBJ2-1,-,TRBV20-1,once,TGCAGTGCCTCCGGCCCGGGAGACTCCAATGAGCAGTTCTTC,CSASGPGDSNEQFF
TRBJ2-3,-,TRBV7-3,-,TGTGCCAGCAGCGAAGACCGTCCAGATACGCAGTATTTT,CASSEDRPDTQYF
TRBJ2-5,-,TRBV7-8,-,TGTGCCAGCAGCTTATTACAAGGGGCAGAGACCCAGTACTTC,CASSLLQGAETQYF
TRBJ2-3,-,TRBV20-1,few,TGCAGTGCTAGCGGGGTCGTCGGTAGTAATACGCAGTATTTT,CSASGVVGSNTQYF
TRBJ1-5,TRBD1,TRBV19,-,TGTGCCAGTAGTATCGGGACAGGGGGAGGACAGCCCCAGCATTTT,CASSIGTGGGQPQHF
TRBJ2-3,-,TRBV12-3/TRBV12-4,-,TGTGCCAGCAGGCTTGGCGGGACCATTAGCACAGATACGCAGTATTTT,CASRLGGTISTDTQYF
TRBJ1-5,-,TRBV20-1,-,TGCAGTGCTAGAGGGCGGGGGCCCCACCAGCCCCAGCATTTT,CSARGRGPHQPQHF
TRBJ1-6,-,TRBV6-1,once,TGTGCCAGCAGGTTGGGACGGGATAATAATTCACCCCTCCACTTT,CASRLGRDNNSPLHF